Given below is one T cell receptor (beta chain) in context. This entry belongs to a study of cytomegalovirus exposure and HLA in healthy donors. Germline loops: CDR1 SGHNT, CDR2 YYREEE (reference sequence). The CDR3 contains 18 residues. PCR amplification relied on 60 Vbeta primers (plus 13 Jbeta primers). TCRdb's copy holds only in-frame clones and misses some; the assay was immunoSEQ multiplex PCR. The sample yields around 72,000 clones, 60% to 75% seen once. This sequence originates from a man aged 35-49 years in good health and CMV-seropositive. The specimen was PBMCs. This chain links TRBV5-4 with TRBJ2-5, with TRBD2 matching over 16 bases. The DNA end is a closer match to TRBJ2-7, so the J assignment may be wrong. CDR3 residues: CASTGPGTSGGASYEQYF. CDR3 coding DNA: TGTGCCAGCACCGGACCCGGGACTAGCGGGGGGGCCTCCTACGAGCAGTACTTC.